The 26 T cell receptor beta chains presented below share a single source sample, sequenced in a study of beta chain features in type 1 diabetes. The entirety of the isolated RNA underwent reverse transcription, so expressed TCRB transcripts were sequenced. Generated by immunoSEQ multiplex PCR, the TCRdb table keeps only in-frame clones and is missing some. The sample contains almost 350,000 clones, under 8.5% of which appear only once. The sequencing input was central memory CD4+ T cells from blood. These receptors all stem from a woman younger than 35 in good health.

This clone was counted ten times or more. The V and J genes are TRBV19 and TRBJ2-3; 7 bases match TRBD2. The CDR3 contains 13 residues. CDR1 and CDR2 (germline): LNHDA, SQIVND (reference sequence). V lost 6 bases and J lost 4; bases outside the gene matches: 4. The CDR3 DNA reads TGTGCCAGTAGGGTAGCGGGTTCAGATACGCAGTATTTT. Translated: CASRVAGSDTQYF.

This clone was found a few times. The V gene is TRBV6-1, the J gene TRBJ2-1; 11 bases line up with TRBD2. The V and J ends lost 3 bases and 7 bases, in that order; junction bases with no gene match: 5. CDR1 is MNHNS and CDR2 is SASEGT in the germline V gene. This CDR3 has 15 residues. Here the CDR3 reads CASSDAASGRNEQFF. Here the CDR3 DNA reads TGTGCCAGCAGTGATGCGGCTAGCGGGAGGAATGAGCAGTTCTTC.

This clone has a handful of counts. The chain couples TRBV9 to TRBJ1-5, with TRBD1 matching 8 bases. This CDR3 contains 15 residues. V lost 4 bases to trimming and J lost 1 base; unmatched junction nucleotides: 4. Germline lookup yields CDR1 SGDLS and CDR2 YYNGEE. The chain's CDR3 is CASSQGQGSNQPQHF. The DNA of the CDR3 is TGTGCCAGCAGCCAAGGACAGGGCAGCAATCAGCCCCAGCATTTT.

This clone was detected ten times or more. Other DNA sequences in this sample translate to the same CDR3. This rearrangement joins TRBV11-2 to TRBJ2-5; 12 bases line up with TRBD2. The J segment lost 4 bases and the V segment lost 5 bases, leaving 5 bases of the junction unmatched. The CDR3 is 15 residues long. Germline CDR1 reads SGHAT; CDR2 reads FQNNGV. The CDR3 DNA follows: TGTGCCAGCAGCCTCCCGGGACTAGCGGGAGAGACCCAGTACTTC. It is translated as CASSLPGLAGETQYF.

CDR3 sequence: CSVESLARGGTQYF. The CDR3 DNA sequence: TGCAGCGTTGAAAGCTTGGCCAGAGGGGGAACCCAGTACTTC. The V gene is TRBV29-1, the J gene TRBJ2-5, with D possibly matching TRBD1 (6 bases). CDR3 length: 14 amino acids. From germline, CDR1 is SQVTM and CDR2 ANQGSEA. Trimming cost V 2 bases and J 8 bases, with 18 bases left between them.

This clone was picked up a small number of times. V gene TRBV6-1 combines with J gene TRBJ2-4; TRBD1 matches 7 bases. Trimming at V came to 2 bases and at J to 0 bases, leaving 7 bases not matched to a gene. In germline, CDR1 is MNHNS, CDR2 SASEGT. The CDR3 covers 17 residues. CDR3 sequence reads: CASSELGQQLAKNIQYF. CDR3 in DNA: TGTGCCAGCAGTGAATTGGGACAGCAGCTAGCCAAAAACATTCAGTACTTC.

This clone was seen only a few times. This rearrangement joins TRBV7-8 to TRBJ1-1, with D possibly being TRBD1 (6 bases). CDR3 length: 14 residues. Germline CDR1 reads SGHVS; CDR2 reads FQNEAQ. The V end was cut by 5 bases, the J end by 10 bases, with 20 bases between. For the CDR3, the DNA is TGTGCCAGCAGCAGGACAGTTGCCGCCCCGGTAGCTTTCTTT. Translated, it gives CASSRTVAAPVAFF.

The J gene is TRBJ2-6, the V gene TRBV7-3; TRBD1 might be the D (6 bases). The CDR3 is 16 amino acids. Germline CDR1 SGHTA, CDR2 FQGTGA. Trimming removed 4 bases from V and 0 bases from J, with 10 bases in between. The CDR3 here is CASSWSRGSGANVLTF. In DNA, the CDR3 is TGTGCCAGCAGCTGGAGCAGGGGCTCTGGGGCCAACGTCCTGACTTTC. Looking up the rest from reference TRBV7-3 and TRBJ2-6 gives the full variable domain: GAGVSQTPSNKVTEKGKYVELRCDPISGHTALYWYRQSLGQGPEFLIYFQGTGAADDSGLPNDRFFAVRPEGSVSTLKIQRTERGDSAVYLCASSWSRGSGANVLTFGAGSRLTVL.

Remarks on this clone: A much larger clone lies one base from this, so it may be a read error. The chain links TRBV11-3 to TRBJ1-1, with a weak D call TRBD1 (5 bases). The germline V and J ends were trimmed by 4 bases and 1 base, with 7 bases remaining between them. Per the germline V gene, CDR1 is SGHNT and CDR2 is YENEEA. The CDR3 has 13 amino acids. CDR3 residues: CASSYDRNTEAFF. CDR3 DNA sequence: TGTGCCAGCAGCTACGACAGGAACACTGAAGCTTTCTTT.

At least ten counts were recorded for this clone. Different DNA sequences within this sample yield the same CDR3. The genes are TRBV15 and TRBJ2-1; 12 nucleotides agree with TRBD2. V shed 1 base and J 8 bases; nucleotides not matched to a gene: 3. CDR3 length: 15 amino acids. Germline V gene data show CDR1 as LNHNV and CDR2 as YYDKDF (reference sequence). The CDR3 reads CATSRGLAGVDEQFF. CDR3 nucleotides: TGTGCCACCAGCAGAGGACTAGCGGGAGTGGATGAGCAGTTCTTC.

This clone was counted only a few times. V gene TRBV7-2 combines with J gene TRBJ2-7; 11 positions match TRBD2. V dropped 5 bases and J dropped 3; count of bases not matched to a gene: 15. Germline V gene lookup returns CDR1 SGHTA and CDR2 FQGNSA. The CDR3 sequence is 18 residues long. Here the CDR3 DNA reads TGTGCCAGCAGCCCCCGTAGCGGGAGGGCCAGAGGAGTCTACGAGCAGTACTTC. This sequence encodes CASSPRSGRARGVYEQYF.

The chain employs TRBV6-1 and TRBJ2-3; the D call may be TRBD1 or TRBD2 (5 bases each). Looked up from germline, CDR1 is MNHNS and CDR2 is SASEGT. The CDR3 totals 17 residues. Trimming shortened V by 2 bases and J by 1 base, and 16 bases separated the two germline ends. CDR3 coding DNA: TGTGCCAGCAGTGAATACGGGACGACCTACGGCACAGATACGCAGTATTTT. Encoded protein: CASSEYGTTYGTDTQYF.

The sample holds a few counts of this clone. V is TRBV29-1 and J is TRBJ1-1; D might be TRBD1 (6 bases). The V end was cut by 3 bases, the J end by 8 bases, with 10 bases between. Germline CDR1 SQVTM, CDR2 ANQGSEA. The CDR3 consists of 11 residues. CDR3 sequence reads: CSVEGGGEAFF. The CDR3 nucleotides read TGCAGCGTTGAGGGGGGCGGGGAAGCTTTCTTT.

This clone came up a few times. The J gene is TRBJ1-1, the V gene TRBV18; D is ambiguous. Trimming stripped 3 bases from V and 1 base from J, with 6 bases between. The germline CDR1 and CDR2 sequences are KGHSH and LQKENI. The CDR3 is 13 amino acids. CDR3: CASSPRENTEAFF. CDR3 nucleotides: TGTGCCAGCTCACCGAGGGAGAACACTGAAGCTTTCTTT.

There are a few counts of this clone. V is TRBV7-2 and J is TRBJ2-3; the D is unclear. Trimming took 5 bases from V and 5 from J, leaving 11 bases between them. This CDR3 is 13 amino acids long. Germline CDR1 is SGHTA and CDR2 is FQGNSA. The CDR3 coding sequence is TGTGCCAGCAGCCCCTCGATCGTAGATACGCAGTATTTT. This codes for CASSPSIVDTQYF.

This clone was recorded at least ten times. This sample also contains other DNA sequences that code for the same CDR3. The J gene is TRBJ2-7, the V gene TRBV18; D not resolved. Trimming removed 0 bases at V and 0 bases at J, with 3 bases between. The CDR3 loop spans 13 amino acids. CDR1 KGHSH and CDR2 LQKENI come from the germline V gene. CDR3 nucleotides: TGTGCCAGCTCACCACCGGGCTCCTACGAGCAGTACTTC. This sequence encodes CASSPPGSYEQYF.

This clone was observed a few times. This chain connects TRBV29-1 to TRBJ2-1, with unresolved D. Germline V CDR1 and CDR2: SQVTM, ANQGSEA. V was cut by 0 bases and J by 5 bases, with 14 bases left in between. The CDR3 contains 15 residues. The CDR3 loop is CSVEDYGRGNNEQFF. The DNA for the CDR3 is TGCAGCGTTGAAGATTATGGTCGAGGAAACAATGAGCAGTTCTTC.

This clone came up many times. V and J are TRBV29-1 and TRBJ2-5; D gene uncertain. CDR1 is SQVTM and CDR2 is ANQGSEA in the germline V gene. Trimming removed 1 base at V and 5 bases at J, with 14 bases between. The CDR3 length is 14 residues. The CDR3 sequence: CSVEGFESGETQYF. The DNA for the CDR3 is TGCAGCGTTGAAGGATTCGAGAGTGGCGAGACCCAGTACTTC.

This clone was seen a few times. The chain couples TRBV10-3 to TRBJ2-3, with 10 positions matching TRBD2. This CDR3 spans 16 amino acids. In germline, CDR1 is ENHRY, CDR2 SYGVKD. The ends lost 4 bases at V and 2 bases at J; junction bases unmatched: 6. DNA of the CDR3: TGTGCCATCAGTGCGGGGCTAGCGGGAGCCACAGATACGCAGTATTTT. It yields the protein CAISAGLAGATDTQYF.

This clone was counted a few times. The chain links TRBV20-1 to TRBJ2-1; perhaps TRBD1 as D (5 bases). The CDR3 is made up of 11 amino acids. The V gene's germline CDR1 is DFQATT and CDR2 SNEGSKA (reference sequence). V lost 4 bases, J lost 4 bases, and 5 bases lay in between. This CDR3 is CSAKGYNEQFF. CDR3 sequence (DNA): TGCAGTGCTAAGGGGTACAATGAGCAGTTCTTC.

The rearrangement links TRBV5-4 to TRBJ2-1; tentative D call: TRBD2 (6 bases). The CDR3 is 16 residues long. Per germline, CDR1 SGHNT and CDR2 YYREEE (reference sequence). Between the trimmed V and J ends, which lost 2 bases and 5 bases, there was a span of 17 bases. The DNA for the CDR3 is TGTGCCAGCAGCTTAGTGGCGGGACTTGACCACAATGAGCAGTTCTTC. It codes for CASSLVAGLDHNEQFF.

In this sample, this clone turned up a few times. The chain carries TRBV7-9 and TRBJ2-1; 9 nucleotides line up with TRBD1. This CDR3 spans 18 amino acids. After removal of 5 bases from V and 5 bases from J, the junction contained 16 bases not matched to a gene. Germline V gene lookup returns CDR1 SEHNR and CDR2 FQNEAQ (reference sequence). The CDR3 nucleotides are TGTGCCAGCAGCGTCCGCGTGACCGGGACAGGGTCTCACAATGAGCAGTTCTTC. Protein: CASSVRVTGTGSHNEQFF.

The V call is TRBV7-9, the J call TRBJ2-1, with D possibly being TRBD1 (5 bases). Germline CDR1 reads SEHNR; CDR2 reads FQNEAQ (reference sequence). CDR3 length: 14 residues. The ends were cut back, 6 bases at V and 2 bases at J, with 11 bases in the middle. The CDR3 spells CASSPDTTYNEQFF. The CDR3 DNA follows: TGTGCCAGCAGTCCGGACACGACCTACAATGAGCAGTTCTTC.

This clone was recorded a few times. The same CDR3 also results from other DNA sequences found in this sample. The gene calls are TRBV29-1 and TRBJ2-1; D not certain. The V end was cut by 1 base, the J end by 0 bases, with 10 bases between. Germline assignment: CDR1 SQVTM and CDR2 ANQGSEA. The CDR3 is made up of 15 amino acids. The CDR3 coding sequence is TGCAGCGTTGAAGGTGGCGTCAGCTCCTACAATGAGCAGTTCTTC. The encoded protein is CSVEGGVSSYNEQFF.

This clone was observed a few times. The chain has TRBV7-8 and TRBJ2-7, with TRBD1 identical over 9 bases. Germline assignment: CDR1 SGHVS and CDR2 FQNEAQ. V dropped 1 base and J dropped 1; count of bases not matched to a gene: 2. CDR3 length: 15 residues. CDR3 nucleotides: TGTGCCAGCAGCTTAGGCGGGACAGGGTCCTACGAGCAGTACTTC. It specifies CASSLGGTGSYEQYF.

This clone has only a few counts. Other DNA sequences from this sample encode an identical CDR3 as well. The J gene is TRBJ1-3, the V gene TRBV29-1; D is unresolved. CDR1 is SQVTM, CDR2 ANQGSEA, per germline. The CDR3 sequence is 12 residues long. V was cut by 4 bases and J by 0 bases, with 4 bases left in between. CDR3 loop: CSVGFSGNTIYF. CDR3 nucleotide sequence: TGCAGCGTTGGGTTCTCTGGAAACACCATATATTTT. Variable domain in full (rest from reference TRBV29-1 and TRBJ1-3): SAVISQKPSRDICQRGTSLTIQCQVDSQVTMMFWYRQQPGQSLTLIATANQGSEATYESGFVIDKFPISRPNLTFSTLTVSNMSPEDSSIYLCSVGFSGNTIYFGEGSWLTVV.